Below are 5 T cell receptor beta chains sequenced from a single sample in a study of T cells after yellow fever vaccination. TCRdb fed the 5' RACE reads into MiXCR, producing one record per CDR3 protein. This sample yields hundreds of thousands of distinct CDR3 sequences, of which 10% to 15% are seen a single time; under 15% belongs to the top ten. The sequencing here drew on PBMCs, taken on the day of the yellow fever booster vaccination. The receptors shown here come from a man younger than 45 who received the YFV17D yellow fever vaccine.

This clonotype turned up a few times. V usage is TRBV20-1 and J usage is TRBJ1-2, with D possibly matching TRBD1 (6 bases). V was shortened by 3 bases and J by 4 bases, with 15 bases between the two germline ends. Germline V gene lookup returns CDR1 DFQATT and CDR2 SNEGSKA (reference sequence). There are 14 residues in the CDR3. The CDR3 here is CSARIQQGAYGYTF. The CDR3 nucleotides read TGCAGTGCTAGGATACAACAGGGAGCCTATGGCTACACCTTC.

This sequence joins TRBV5-1 and TRBJ1-5; 8 bases are shared with TRBD1. V lost 0 bases, J lost 9 bases, and 2 bases stayed unmatched. The CDR3 runs to 13 residues. CDR1 and CDR2 from the germline V gene are SGHRS and YFSETQ. CDR3 DNA: TGCGCCAGCAGCTTGGGGGACAGGTGGCCCCAGCATTTT. Translated, it gives CASSLGDRWPQHF.

V and J are TRBV20-1 and TRBJ2-7; TRBD2 aligns across 10 bases. CDR3 size: 14 residues. Germline CDR1 and CDR2: DFQATT and SNEGSKA (reference sequence). J was trimmed by 3 bases and V by 3 bases; bases with no gene match: 5. CDR3 residues: CSASLSSGSYEQYF. Here the CDR3 DNA reads TGCAGTGCTAGCCTTTCTAGCGGGAGCTACGAGCAGTACTTC.

V usage is TRBV27 and J usage is TRBJ2-1; 9 bases match TRBD1. Germline V gene data show CDR1 as MNHEY and CDR2 as SMNVEV (reference sequence). CDR3 length: 17 residues. With 5 bases clipped from V and 7 bases from J, the junction kept 15 bases outside the gene matches. The chain's CDR3 is CASSLFVTGTGRNEQFF. The CDR3 DNA reads as TGTGCCAGCAGTCTTTTTGTAACCGGGACAGGGAGAAATGAGCAGTTCTTC.

The CDR3 coding sequence is TGTGCCAGCAGTGAATTGGTCGACACCATATATTTT. Translating gives CASSELVDTIYF. The rearrangement uses TRBV25-1 and TRBJ1-3; D uncertain. This CDR3 has 12 residues. V lost 1 base, J lost 8 bases, and 6 bases lay in between. Germline CDR1 is MGHDK and CDR2 is SYGVNS.